The TCR beta chain under discussion was sequenced for a study of T cells in Graves' hyperthyroidism and ophthalmopathy. Overall study: Peripheral blood sampling occurred at initial diagnosis, before any treatment. Study-level findings and limits: A model built on 13 V-J features separated ophthalmopathy from stable hyperthyroidism.

The germline V gene encodes CDR1 MNHEY and CDR2 SMNVEV (reference sequence). V shed 6 bases, J shed 11 bases, and the junction held 8 bases outside the gene matches. This CDR3 spans 12 amino acids. Diagnoses used clinical symptoms, serum thyroxine and TRAb, thyroid ultrasound and orbital computed tomography. Regions amplified from RNA transcripts were the TCR beta CDR3 regions. The TCR CDR3 first-round RT-PCR relied on the HTBI primer set. One entry per CDR3 protein results from TCRdb running MiXCR on the multiplex PCR reads. The sample carries a few hundred thousand distinct CDR3 sequences, roughly a sixth recorded once. This clonotype was counted only a few times. Its cognate antigen is unknown.

The sequencing sample was made of blood. This chain uses TRBV27 with TRBJ1-1; 8 bases fit TRBD1. The receptor was isolated from a woman aged 25 to 39 with Graves' ophthalmopathy. CDR3 protein: CASSLNQGAAFF. The CDR3 region has the DNA TGTGCCAGCAGCCTCAACCAGGGGGCGGCTTTCTTT.